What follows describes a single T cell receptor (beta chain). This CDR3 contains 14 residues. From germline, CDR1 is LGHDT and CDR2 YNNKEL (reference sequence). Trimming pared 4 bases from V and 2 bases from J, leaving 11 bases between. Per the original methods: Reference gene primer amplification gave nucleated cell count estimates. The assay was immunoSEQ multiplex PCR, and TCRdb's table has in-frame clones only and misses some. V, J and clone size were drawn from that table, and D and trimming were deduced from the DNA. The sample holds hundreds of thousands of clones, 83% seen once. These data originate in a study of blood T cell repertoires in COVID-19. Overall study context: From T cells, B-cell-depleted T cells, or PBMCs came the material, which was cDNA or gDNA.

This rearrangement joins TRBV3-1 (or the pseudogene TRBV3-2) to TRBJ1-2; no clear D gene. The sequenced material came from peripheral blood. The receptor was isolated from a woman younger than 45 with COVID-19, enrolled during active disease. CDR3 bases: TGTGCCAGCAGCCCACAGAGCTCCAACTATGGCTACACCTTC. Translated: CASSPQSSNYGYTF.